Included here is one T cell receptor (beta chain) sequence, with context. Sequence at one end of the junction differs from germline and may be a read error. This entry is derived from a study of blood T cell repertoires in COVID-19. The overall study: There were acute and convalescent COVID-19 samples, and they came from the United States, Italy and Spain.

The germline V gene encodes CDR1 KGHSH and CDR2 LQKENI. The CDR3 totals 14 residues. In the authors' methods: By means of reference gene primer amplification, nucleated cell counts were estimated. TCRdb's table, derived via immunoSEQ multiplex PCR, lists solely in-frame clones and lacks some. The DNA was the basis for D and trimming; V, J and clone size are from that table. The sample consists of some 140,000 clones, 83% of them appearing once. Those enrolled in Seattle joined during active infection and were followed longitudinally afterward. V gene TRBV18 combines with J gene TRBJ1-6; a weak D match, TRBD1 (6 bases). What was sequenced was peripheral blood. The sequence was obtained from a woman aged 60-75 years with COVID-19, enrolled during active disease. The CDR3 DNA reads as TGTGCCAGCTCCGGGGCAGGGGCCAATTCGCCCCTCCACTTT. This codes for CASSGAGANSPLHF.